What follows are 2 T cell receptor beta chains derived from one specimen sequenced in a study of blood T cell repertoires in COVID-19. Generated by immunoSEQ multiplex PCR, the TCRdb table keeps only in-frame clones and is missing some. Seen here are some 360,000 clones, almost 90% observed once, and the top ten hold about 0.94%. The source material was PBMCs or T cells enriched from blood (not recorded which). These receptors came from a woman in her twenties or thirties who had been exposed to COVID-19.

The chain has TRBV28 and TRBJ1-2; 9 positions match TRBD1. V trimming: 3 bases; J trimming: 0 bases; junction bases outside the gene matches: 2. This CDR3 has 15 amino acids. Germline V gene lookup returns CDR1 MDHEN and CDR2 SYDVKM. The CDR3 DNA reads as TGTGCCAGCAGTTTGGACAGGGGAACTAACTATGGCTACACCTTC. This encodes CASSLDRGTNYGYTF.

The chain has TRBV20-1 and TRBJ2-5, with D uncertain. V was pared by 3 bases and J by 4 bases, with 6 bases between. The CDR3 is 11 residues long. Per germline, CDR1 DFQATT and CDR2 SNEGSKA (reference sequence). CDR3 loop: CSASRSETQYF. The DNA of the CDR3 is TGCAGTGCTAGTCGGTCAGAGACCCAGTACTTC.